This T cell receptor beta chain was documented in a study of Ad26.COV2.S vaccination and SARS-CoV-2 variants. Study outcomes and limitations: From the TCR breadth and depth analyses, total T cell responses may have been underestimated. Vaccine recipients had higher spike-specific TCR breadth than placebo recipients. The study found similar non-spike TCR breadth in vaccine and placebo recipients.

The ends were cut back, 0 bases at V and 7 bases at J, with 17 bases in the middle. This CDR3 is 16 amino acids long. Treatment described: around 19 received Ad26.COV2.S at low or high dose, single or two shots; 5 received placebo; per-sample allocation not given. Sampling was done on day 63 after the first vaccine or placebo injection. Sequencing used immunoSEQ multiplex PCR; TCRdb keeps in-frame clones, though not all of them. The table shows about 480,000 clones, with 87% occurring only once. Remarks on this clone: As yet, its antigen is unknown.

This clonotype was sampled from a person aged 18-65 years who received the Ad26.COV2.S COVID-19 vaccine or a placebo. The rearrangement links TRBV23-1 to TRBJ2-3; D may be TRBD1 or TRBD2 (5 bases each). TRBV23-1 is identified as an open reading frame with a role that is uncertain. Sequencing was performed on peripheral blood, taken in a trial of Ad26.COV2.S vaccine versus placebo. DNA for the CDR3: TGCGCCAGCAGTCAATCTGTGGGGGTCCCCGGTAATACGCAGTATTTT. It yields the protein CASSQSVGVPGNTQYF.